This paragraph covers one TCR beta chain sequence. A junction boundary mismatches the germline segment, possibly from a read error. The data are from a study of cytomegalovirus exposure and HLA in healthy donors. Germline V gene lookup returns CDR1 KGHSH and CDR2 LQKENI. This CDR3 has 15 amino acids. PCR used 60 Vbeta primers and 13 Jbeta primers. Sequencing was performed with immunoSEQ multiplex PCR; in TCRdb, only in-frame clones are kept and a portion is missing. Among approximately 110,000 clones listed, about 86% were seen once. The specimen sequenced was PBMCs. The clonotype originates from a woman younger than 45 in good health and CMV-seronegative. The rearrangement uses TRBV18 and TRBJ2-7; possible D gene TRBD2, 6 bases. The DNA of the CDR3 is TGTGCCAGCCCACCAACGGGCGGGACGGGAAACGAGCAGTACTTC. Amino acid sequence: CASPPTGGTGNEQYF. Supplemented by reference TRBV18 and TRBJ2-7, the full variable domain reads NAGVMQNPRHLVRRRGQEARLRCSPMKGHSHVYWYRQLPEEGLKFMVYLQKENIIDESGMPKERFSAEFPKEGPSILRIQQVVRGDSAAYFCASPPTGGTGNEQYFGPGTRLTVT.